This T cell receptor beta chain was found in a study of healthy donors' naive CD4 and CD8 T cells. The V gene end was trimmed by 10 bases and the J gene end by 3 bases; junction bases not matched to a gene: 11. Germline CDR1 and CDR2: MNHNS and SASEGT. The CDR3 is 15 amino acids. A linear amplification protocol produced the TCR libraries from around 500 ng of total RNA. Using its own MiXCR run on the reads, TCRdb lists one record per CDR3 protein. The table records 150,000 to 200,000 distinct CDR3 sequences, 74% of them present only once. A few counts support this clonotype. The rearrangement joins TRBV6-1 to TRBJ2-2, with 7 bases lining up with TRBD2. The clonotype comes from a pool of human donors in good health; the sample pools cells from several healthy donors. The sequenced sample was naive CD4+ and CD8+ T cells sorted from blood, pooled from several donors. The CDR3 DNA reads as TGTGCCACCCGTCGGCGGGAGTTCGACACCGGGGAGCTGTTTTTT. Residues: CATRRREFDTGELFF.